The 19 T cell receptor beta chains reported below all come from one sample, sequenced in a study of blood T cell repertoires in COVID-19. Clones were read by immunoSEQ multiplex PCR, and TCRdb kept only the in-frame ones, dropping some. The table has around 300,000 clones, 88% seen once; the top ten hold about 3.9%. The sequenced sample was peripheral blood. These TCRs come from a woman aged 45-65 years with active or convalescent COVID-19.

This chain links TRBV9 with TRBJ1-3, with D perhaps matching TRBD1 (6 bases). The CDR3 spans 17 residues. Germline values: CDR1 SGDLS, CDR2 YYNGEE. V was shortened by 2 bases and J by 0 bases, with 15 bases between the two germline ends. The CDR3 bases are TGTGCCAGCAGCGTGTATCCGGGACAACACTCTGGAAACACCATATATTTT. Its translation is CASSVYPGQHSGNTIYF.

This rearrangement joins TRBV19 to TRBJ2-7; a possible D gene is TRBD1 (6 bases). There are 15 residues in the CDR3. The germline V gene has CDR1 LNHDA and CDR2 SQIVND (reference sequence). Deletions cut 0 bases from V and 3 bases from J, with 12 bases between. In DNA form, the CDR3 reads TGTGCCAGTAGTATAGAAACTGGACAGTTCTACGAGCAGTACTTC. Residues: CASSIETGQFYEQYF.

This sequence joins TRBV7-6 and TRBJ1-2, with D possibly matching TRBD1 (5 bases). This CDR3 region has 12 residues. Between the trimmed V and J ends, which lost 5 bases and 6 bases, there was a span of 10 bases. In germline, CDR1 is SGHVS, CDR2 FNYEAQ. CDR3 in DNA: TGTGCCAGCAGCATGCTAGGGGATGGCTACACCTTC. Translating gives CASSMLGDGYTF.

The J gene is TRBJ1-2, the V gene TRBV2; D call uncertain. The CDR3 sequence is 12 residues long. Between the trimmed V and J ends, which lost 3 bases and 7 bases, there was a span of 9 bases. Germline CDR1 reads SNHLY; CDR2 reads FYNNEI. CDR3 residues: CASSEFGGGYTF. The CDR3 DNA reads as TGTGCCAGCAGTGAGTTTGGCGGTGGCTACACCTTC.

This clone showed up just once. V is TRBV30 and J is TRBJ1-2; D possibly corresponds to TRBD1 (6 bases). Trimming cost V 4 bases and J 8 bases, with 23 bases left between them. Germline V lookup: CDR1 GTSNPN, CDR2 SVGIG (reference sequence). The CDR3 runs 15 residues. The CDR3 bases are TGTGCCTGGATATGGGACATCCGTCTTTTAAACGGCTACACCTTC. This encodes CAWIWDIRLLNGYTF. The whole variable domain, remainder taken from reference TRBV30 and TRBJ1-2, is SQTIHQWPATLVQPVGSPLSLECTVEGTSNPNLYWYRQAAGRGLQLLFYSVGIGQISSEVPQNLSASRPQDRQFILSSKKLLLSDSGFYLCAWIWDIRLLNGYTFGSGTRLTVV.

The chain uses TRBV3-1 (or the pseudogene TRBV3-2) and TRBJ1-6; weak D call: TRBD1 (5 bases). Looked up from germline, CDR1 is LGHDT and CDR2 is YNNKEL (reference sequence). CDR3 size: 15 residues. Trimming removed 4 bases at V and 6 bases at J, with 13 bases between. The CDR3 DNA reads as TGTGCCAGCAGCCTGGGGGGACTTACTAATTCACCCCTCCACTTT. Its protein is CASSLGGLTNSPLHF.

The sample holds a few counts of this clone. CDR3 sequence reads: CASSYHPPEGGQPQHF. The CDR3 DNA follows: TGTGCCAGCAGTTACCACCCCCCCGAAGGCGGTCAGCCCCAGCATTTT. The V gene is TRBV6-6, the J gene TRBJ1-5; no clear D gene. The germline gives CDR1 MNHNY, CDR2 SVGAGI (reference sequence). Trimming took 2 bases from V and 6 from J, leaving 17 bases between them. The CDR3 extends over 16 amino acids.

J is TRBJ2-2 and V is TRBV18; 8 bases fit TRBD1. The germline gives CDR1 KGHSH, CDR2 LQKENI. V was clipped by 3 bases and J by 4 bases; unmatched bases: 10. The CDR3 covers 17 residues. CDR3 amino acids: CASSPPRAGGGTGELFF. Written as DNA, the CDR3 is TGTGCCAGCTCACCCCCGCGGGCAGGGGGCGGCACCGGGGAGCTGTTTTTT.

The rearrangement joins TRBV7-9 to TRBJ1-1, with 8 bases that match TRBD1. Per germline, CDR1 SEHNR and CDR2 FQNEAQ (reference sequence). The J segment lost 5 bases and the V segment lost 1 base, leaving 9 bases of the junction unmatched. The CDR3 consists of 16 residues. CDR3 DNA: TGTGCCAGCAGCTTAGGCGTTTCCAGGGGGCAGACTGAAGCTTTCTTT. Residues: CASSLGVSRGQTEAFF.

The chain recombines TRBV12-3 or TRBV12-4 with TRBJ2-1, with unresolved D. V lost 6 bases, J lost 7 bases, and 13 bases lay in between. The CDR3 length is 13 residues. The CDR3, as DNA: TGTGCCAGCAGAGACACAACGCTTAATGAGCAGTTCTTC. Translated: CASRDTTLNEQFF.

This chain links TRBV2 with TRBJ2-3; possible D gene TRBD1, 7 bases. V lost 6 bases, J lost 0 bases, and 13 bases lay in between. CDR1 is SNHLY, CDR2 FYNNEI, per germline. The CDR3 has 15 amino acids. The CDR3 sequence: CASSLQGTSTDTQYF. The DNA of the CDR3 is TGTGCCAGCAGCCTACAGGGGACTAGCACAGATACGCAGTATTTT. The whole variable domain, remainder taken from reference TRBV2 and TRBJ2-3, is EPEVTQTPSHQVTQMGQEVILRCVPISNHLYFYWYRQILGQKVEFLVSFYNNEISEKSEIFDDQFSVERPDGSNFTLKIRSTKLEDSAMYFCASSLQGTSTDTQYFGPGTRLTVL.

This rearrangement joins TRBV4-3 to TRBJ2-6, with 8 bases fitting TRBD1. J was trimmed by 0 bases and V by 4 bases; bases with no gene match: 8. There are 18 residues in the CDR3. In germline, CDR1 is LGHNA, CDR2 YSLEER. The CDR3 DNA reads as TGCGCCAGCAGCCGAGACGGACAGGGACTCTCTGGGGCCAACGTCCTGACTTTC. Protein: CASSRDGQGLSGANVLTF.

The sample holds one count of this clone. This rearrangement joins TRBV7-2 to TRBJ2-5; 9 bases agree with TRBD1. CDR3 length: 15 amino acids. Germline CDR1 reads SGHTA; CDR2 reads FQGNSA. Trimming removed 4 bases from V and 5 bases from J; junction bases left unmatched: 8. CDR3 sequence: CASSSRDRVGETQYF. In nucleotides, the CDR3 is TGTGCCAGCAGCTCACGGGACAGGGTCGGGGAGACCCAGTACTTC.

The V call is TRBV7-9, the J call TRBJ2-1, with 11 positions matching TRBD1. Germline CDR1 reads SEHNR; CDR2 reads FQNEAQ (reference sequence). CDR3 size: 16 residues. V gave up 5 bases and J gave up 8 bases; unmatched junction bases: 11. Here the CDR3 DNA reads TGTGCCAGCAGCGCCAGTCCGGGACAGGGGGTGGATGAGCAGTTCTTC. Its translation is CASSASPGQGVDEQFF.

This clone occurred a few times. The chain links TRBV6-6 to TRBJ1-2; 7 nucleotides align to TRBD1. The CDR3 contains 13 residues. From germline, CDR1 is MNHNY and CDR2 SVGAGI (reference sequence). The trim removed 2 bases at V and 8 bases at J, leaving 5 bases unmatched. The CDR3 DNA reads as TGTGCCAGCAGTTACCGGGACAGAGGGGGCTACACCTTC. This gives the protein CASSYRDRGGYTF.

Worth noting for this clone: This same CDR3 is encoded by further DNA sequences in the sample. The V call is TRBV28, the J call TRBJ2-2; tentatively, D is TRBD2 (6 bases). Germline values: CDR1 MDHEN, CDR2 SYDVKM. The CDR3 is 15 residues long. The germline V and J ends were trimmed by 1 base and 1 base, with 7 bases remaining between them. In nucleotides, the CDR3 is TGTGCCAGCAGTTTATTGGGGGGGAACACCGGGGAGCTGTTTTTT. Protein sequence: CASSLLGGNTGELFF.

This clone has only one observation. The chain carries TRBV7-2 and TRBJ1-1, with D possibly TRBD1 on 5 matching bases. The CDR3 is made up of 14 amino acids. The germline gives CDR1 SGHTA, CDR2 FQGNSA. Trimming stripped 5 bases from V and 1 base from J, with 11 bases between. CDR3 sequence reads: CASSGGAANTEAFF. CDR3 in DNA: TGTGCCAGCAGCGGCGGGGCAGCGAACACTGAAGCTTTCTTT.

This rearrangement joins TRBV18 to TRBJ2-5, with TRBD1 matching 8 bases. The V gene's germline CDR1 is KGHSH and CDR2 LQKENI. The CDR3 is 16 residues long. Germline trimming cut 0 bases from V and 4 bases from J; bases unmatched to any gene: 7. CDR3 DNA: TGTGCCAGCTCACCACCGGGCAGGGGGCTATCAGAGACCCAGTACTTC. It is translated as CASSPPGRGLSETQYF. Complete variable domain (other parts from reference TRBV18 and TRBJ2-5): NAGVMQNPRHLVRRRGQEARLRCSPMKGHSHVYWYRQLPEEGLKFMVYLQKENIIDESGMPKERFSAEFPKEGPSILRIQQVVRGDSAAYFCASSPPGRGLSETQYFGPGTRLLVL.

The rearrangement links TRBV6-5 to TRBJ1-1; D perhaps matches TRBD1 (6 bases). Trimming pared 5 bases from V and 8 bases from J, leaving 12 bases between. This CDR3 region has 12 residues. From germline, CDR1 is MNHEY and CDR2 SVGAGI. The CDR3 region has the DNA TGTGCCAGCAGTCCCACCGGGACAGAAGCTTTCTTT. Its protein is CASSPTGTEAFF.